This TCR beta chain was captured in a study of blood T cells in healthy people across ages. Broader study findings: Unsorted PBMCs blocked a conclusive comparison of naive and antigen-experienced cells. Diversity of TCR beta correlated strongly with naive T cell percentage.

The second PCR ran roughly 7 to 11 cycles with a sample-barcoded 5' primer and J-beta primers. TCRdb passed the 5' RACE reads through MiXCR, listing each CDR3 protein once. The data show roughly 860,000 distinct CDR3 sequences, about 62% seen once. Peripheral blood was drawn, about 9.7 milliliters per donor. No fewer than 6 million PBMCs went into each sample. As regards this clonotype: What it binds is unknown.

V dropped 2 bases and J dropped 4; count of bases not matched to a gene: 13. CDR1 DFQATT and CDR2 SNEGSKA come from the germline V gene (reference sequence). The CDR3 extends over 16 amino acids. The sample was blood. The rearrangement joins TRBV20-1 to TRBJ1-1; 7 nucleotides align to TRBD1. This sequence was found in a man aged 25-45 years in good health. CDR3 coding DNA: TGCAGTGCTAGACCCGCCAACAGGGGTGGGTCCACTGAAGCTTTCTTT. Translation: CSARPANRGGSTEAFF.